This paragraph covers one T cell receptor beta chain sequence. Its antigen is still unknown. Reanalyzing the 5' RACE reads, TCRdb keeps one entry per CDR3 protein, without DNA. The sample includes 500,000 to 600,000 distinct CDR3 sequences. The record originates from a study of T cells expressing NK-cell markers. Study outcomes and limitations: For several donors, these clonotypes were likewise the leading ones in the CD3+CD56-NKG2C+ fraction.

From germline, CDR1 is MNHNS and CDR2 SASEGT. This CDR3 comprises 13 residues. The source of this sequence is a man between 18 and 35 years old in good health. The sample comprised blood T cells: a sorted CD56 or NKG2C T cell subset, CD4+ or CD8+ T cells, or bulk PBMC T cells (not recorded which). V gene TRBV6-1 combines with J gene TRBJ2-1; no DNA is available, so the TRBD2 call from TCRdb remains unchecked. CDR3 sequence reads: CATRPSLYNEQFF.